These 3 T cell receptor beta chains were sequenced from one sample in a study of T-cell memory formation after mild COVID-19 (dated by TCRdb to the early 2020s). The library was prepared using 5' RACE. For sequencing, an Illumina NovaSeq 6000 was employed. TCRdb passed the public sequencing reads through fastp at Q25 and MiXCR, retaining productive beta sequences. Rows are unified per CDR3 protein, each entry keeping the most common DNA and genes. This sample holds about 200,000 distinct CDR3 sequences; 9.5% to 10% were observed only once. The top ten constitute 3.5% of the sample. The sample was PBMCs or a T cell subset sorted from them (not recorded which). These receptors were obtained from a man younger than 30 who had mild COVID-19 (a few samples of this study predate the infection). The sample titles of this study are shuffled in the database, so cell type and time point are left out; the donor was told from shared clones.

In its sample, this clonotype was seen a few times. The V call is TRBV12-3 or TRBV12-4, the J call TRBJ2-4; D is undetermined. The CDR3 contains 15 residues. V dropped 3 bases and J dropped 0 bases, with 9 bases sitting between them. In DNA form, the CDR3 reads TGTGCCAGCAGTTTGGAGAGCCTAGCCAAAAACATTCAGTACTTC. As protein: CASSLESLAKNIQYF.

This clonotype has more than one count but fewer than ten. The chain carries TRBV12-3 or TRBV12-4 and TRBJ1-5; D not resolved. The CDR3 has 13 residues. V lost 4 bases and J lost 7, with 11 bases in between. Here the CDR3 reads CASSWELGQPQHF. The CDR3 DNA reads TGTGCCAGCAGTTGGGAGTTGGGCCAGCCCCAGCATTTT.

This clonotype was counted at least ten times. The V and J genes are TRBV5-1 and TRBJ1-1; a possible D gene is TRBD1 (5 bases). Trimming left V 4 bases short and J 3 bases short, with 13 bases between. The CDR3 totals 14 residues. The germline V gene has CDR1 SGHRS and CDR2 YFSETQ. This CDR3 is CASSSQTEDTEAFF. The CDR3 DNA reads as TGCGCCAGCAGCAGCCAGACAGAAGACACTGAAGCTTTCTTT. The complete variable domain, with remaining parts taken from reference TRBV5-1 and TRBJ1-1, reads KAGVTQTPRYLIKTRGQQVTLSCSPISGHRSVSWYQQTPGQGLQFLFEYFSETQRNKGNFPGRFSGRQFSNSRSEMNVSTLELGDSALYLCASSSQTEDTEAFFGQGTRLTVV.